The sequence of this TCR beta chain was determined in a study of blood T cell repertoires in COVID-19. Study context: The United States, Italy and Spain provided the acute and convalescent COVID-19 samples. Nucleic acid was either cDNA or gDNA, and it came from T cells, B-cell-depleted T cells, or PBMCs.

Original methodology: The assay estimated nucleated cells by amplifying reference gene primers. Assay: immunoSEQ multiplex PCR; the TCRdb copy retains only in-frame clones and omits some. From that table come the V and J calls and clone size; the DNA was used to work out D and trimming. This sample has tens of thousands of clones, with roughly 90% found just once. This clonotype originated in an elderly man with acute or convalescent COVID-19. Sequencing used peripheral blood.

CDR3 in amino acids: CASSQSAVNTEAFF. CDR3 DNA sequence: TGCGCCAGCAGTCAATCCGCGGTGAACACTGAAGCTTTCTTT. The chain has TRBV23-1 and TRBJ1-1, with unresolved D. TRBV23-1 carries the ORF label, with uncertain function. This CDR3 has 14 residues. Trimming took 0 bases from V and 0 from J, leaving 5 bases between them.